This T cell receptor beta chain was captured in a study of blood T cells in healthy people across ages. The authors ran a second PCR of roughly 6 to 11 cycles using a sample-barcoded 5' primer and a J-beta primer mix. MiXCR, run by TCRdb on the 5' RACE reads, gives a single entry per CDR3 protein. Of about 640,000 distinct CDR3 sequences detected, 58% appear once; the ten largest clones hold 30% to 45%. CDR3 length: 13 amino acids. The V gene's germline CDR1 is MNHEY and CDR2 SMNVEV (reference sequence). With 8 bases removed from V and 1 base from J, the gap between germline ends came to 10 bases. The J gene is TRBJ2-3, the V gene TRBV27; no clear D gene. Sequencing was carried out using blood. This TCR was sampled from a man aged 55 to 70 in good health. Here the CDR3 DNA reads TGTGCCAGCGGCCAGATGGGCACAGATACGCAGTATTTT. Translating gives CASGQMGTDTQYF.